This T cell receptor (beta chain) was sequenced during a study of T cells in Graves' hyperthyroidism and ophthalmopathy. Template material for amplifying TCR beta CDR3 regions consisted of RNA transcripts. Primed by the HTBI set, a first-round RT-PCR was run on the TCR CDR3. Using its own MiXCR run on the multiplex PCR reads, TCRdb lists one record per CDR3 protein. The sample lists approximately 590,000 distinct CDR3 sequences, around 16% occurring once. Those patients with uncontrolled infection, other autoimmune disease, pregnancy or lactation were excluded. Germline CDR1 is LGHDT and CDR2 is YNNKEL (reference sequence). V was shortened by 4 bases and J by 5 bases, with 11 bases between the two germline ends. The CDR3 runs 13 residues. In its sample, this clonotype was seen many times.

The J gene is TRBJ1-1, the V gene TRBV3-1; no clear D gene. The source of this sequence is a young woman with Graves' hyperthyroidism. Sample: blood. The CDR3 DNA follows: TGTGCCAGCAGCCGTCGAGAGGTGACTGAAGCTTTCTTT. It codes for CASSRREVTEAFF.